These T cell receptor beta chains were read from a single sample in a study of Ad26.COV2.S vaccination and SARS-CoV-2 variants. TCRdb keeps only in-frame clones here, not all; method: immunoSEQ multiplex PCR. The table includes about 400,000 clones, about 88% detected once. The material was peripheral blood, obtained in a trial of Ad26.COV2.S vaccine versus placebo. These receptors all stem from a person aged 18-65 years who received the Ad26.COV2.S COVID-19 vaccine or a placebo. CDR3s include the opening cysteine and the closing phenylalanine or tryptophan. A D gene is named only where the DNA matches it firmly. Clone size is shown for a subset of rows, as once, few, many or a class of expanded clone.

TRBD1 - TRBJ1-3 TRBV7-3 TGTGCCAGCAGCCTGTACAGGGGACTCGGAAACACCATATATTTT CASSLYRGLGNTIYF
- - TRBJ1-6 TRBV4-2 TGTGCCAGCAGCCAAGAGGATATAGACGACGGGGCACCCCTCCACTTT CASSQEDIDDGAPLHF
TRBD2 - TRBJ2-5 TRBV28 TGTGCCAGCAGTCCAGGGACTAGCCAAGAGACCCAGTACTTC CASSPGTSQETQYF
TRBD1 once TRBJ2-6 TRBV19 TGTGCCAGTAGTGTTGGGGGGACAGGGCCTTGGCACGTCCTGACTTTC CASSVGGTGPWHVLTF
TRBD1 - TRBJ1-1 TRBV6-5 TGTGCCAGCAGTTACGGGACAGGGTCTTACACTGAAGCTTTCTTT CASSYGTGSYTEAFF
TRBD1 - TRBJ2-3 TRBV5-4 TGTGCCAGCAGCAAAGGGACAGGTAGCACAGATACGCAGTATTTT CASSKGTGSTDTQYF
- once TRBJ2-1 TRBV2 TGTGCCAGCAGTGGGGCTTCCCCTTACTACAATGAGCAGTTCTTC CASSGASPYYNEQFF
TRBD2 - TRBJ2-3 TRBV2 TGTGCCAGCACCGTGACTAAGGGGAGGGCAGATACGCAGTATTTT CASTVTKGRADTQYF
- - TRBJ1-5 TRBV30 TGTGCCTGGAGTGTACTGGCGAGGCAGCCCCAGCATTTT CAWSVLARQPQHF
TRBD2 - TRBJ2-6 TRBV10-1 TGCGCCAGCAGTGGAGGGACTATTTCTGGGGCCAACGTCCTGACTTTC CASSGGTISGANVLTF
TRBD2 - TRBJ2-5 TRBV28 TGTGCCAGCGGATCACCGGGGGGGCAAGAGACCCAGTACTTC CASGSPGGQETQYF
TRBD2 - TRBJ2-1 TRBV2 TGTGCCAGCAGCGTATTGACTAGCGGGGCCTACAATGAGCAGTTCTTC CASSVLTSGAYNEQFF
- - TRBJ2-7 TRBV3-1/TRBV3-2 TGTGCCAGCAGCCAAGCAGGATCTGGTCGAGAGCAGTACTTC CASSQAGSGREQYF
TRBD1 once TRBJ2-5 TRBV7-2 TGTGCCAGCAGCTTCGACAGGGGTTCGGAGACCCAGTACTTC CASSFDRGSETQYF
- - TRBJ1-1 TRBV12-3/TRBV12-4 TGTGCCAGCGGAAATCGCTTAGTAAGTGAAGCTTTCTTT CASGNRLVSEAFF
- - TRBJ1-4 TRBV30 TGTGCCTGGGGGGGAGGGACTAATGAAAAACTGTTTTTT CAWGGGTNEKLFF
TRBD2 once TRBJ2-7 TRBV10-3 TGTGCCATCAGTGACTCACCCGCGGGGGACGAGCAGTACTTC CAISDSPAGDEQYF
- - TRBJ2-2 TRBV3-1/TRBV3-2 TGTGCCAGCAGTCCAAGATTAGGGGCCGTCACCGGGGAGCTGTTTTTT CASSPRLGAVTGELFF
- - TRBJ2-5 TRBV2 TGTGCCAGCAGTGAAGCCGCTCATAGGGGTCAAGAGACCCAGTACTTC CASSEAAHRGQETQYF
- once TRBJ1-5 TRBV29-1 TGCAGCGTTGAAGTATGGGGGAGGTGGAGCAATCAGCCCCAGCATTTT CSVEVWGRWSNQPQHF
TRBD2 - TRBJ2-1 TRBV24-1 TGTGCCACCAGTGATTTGTCTAGCGGGAGAAACAATGAGCAGTTCTTC CATSDLSSGRNNEQFF
- once TRBJ2-3 TRBV5-6 TGTGCCAGCAGCTTGTCAGGGTTCACAGATACGCAGTATTTT CASSLSGFTDTQYF
- few TRBJ2-1 TRBV5-6 TGTGCCAGCAGCCGGTACAATACTGAGCAGTTCTTC CASSRYNTEQFF
- - TRBJ2-1 TRBV18 TGTGCCAGCTCACCACCGTCGTACAATGAGCAGTTCTTC CASSPPSYNEQFF
- - TRBJ2-2 TRBV7-2 TGTGCCAGCAGCTTAGAAACATTTACCGGGGAGCTGTTTTTT CASSLETFTGELFF
- - TRBJ2-7 TRBV7-2 TGTGCCAGCAGCTCGGACAGATCCGTCGAGCAGTACTTC CASSSDRSVEQYF
- - TRBJ1-5 TRBV5-8 TGTGCCAGCAGCTACCGGGGTACTCATCAGCCCCAGCATTTT CASSYRGTHQPQHF
TRBD1 once TRBJ1-4 TRBV3-1/TRBV3-2 TGTGCCAGCAGCCAAGAAGACAGGGGGCCTGAAAAACTGTTTTTT CASSQEDRGPEKLFF
- - TRBJ1-6 TRBV27 TGTGCCAGCAGTTTAACAATCTCCTATAATTCACCCCTCCACTTT CASSLTISYNSPLHF
TRBD2 - TRBJ2-4 TRBV7-2 TGTGCCAGCAGCTTAGCTCGGGGGGGACTAGCCAAAAACATTCAGTACTTC CASSLARGGLAKNIQYF
TRBD2 once TRBJ2-1 TRBV28 TGTGCCAGCAGTTTAGGGGCGGGAGGTCGTGGAAATGAGCAGTTCTTC CASSLGAGGRGNEQFF
TRBD2 - TRBJ2-7 TRBV6-5 TGTGCCAGCAATAGGGCTAGCGGCTCCTACGAGCAGTACTTC CASNRASGSYEQYF
TRBD2 - TRBJ2-3 TRBV10-3 TGTGCCATCAGTGACCCCTCTTTTACTAGCGGGATTTCTAGCACAGATACGCAGTATTTT CAISDPSFTSGISSTDTQYF
- - TRBJ2-7 TRBV5-1 TGCGCCAGCAGCTTGGAATCGGGTTCCTACGAGCAGTACTTC CASSLESGSYEQYF
- - TRBJ2-3 TRBV28 TGTGCCAGCAGTCCAGGGTGGGCTAGCACAGATACGCAGTATTTT CASSPGWASTDTQYF
TRBD1 - TRBJ1-4 TRBV29-1 TGCAGCGTGGGACAGACGGGGGCAACTAATGAAAAACTGTTTTTT CSVGQTGATNEKLFF
TRBD1 - TRBJ1-6 TRBV5-6 TGTGCCAGCAGCCGGACAGGGGGCGATTCACCCCTCCACTTT CASSRTGGDSPLHF
- - TRBJ1-1 TRBV6-6 TGTGCCAGCAGTTACCTTCAGGGGAAGATGAACACTGAAGCTTTCTTT CASSYLQGKMNTEAFF
TRBD1 - TRBJ2-7 TRBV7-8 TGTGCCAGCAGCAACCGGGACAGGGGGGACGAGCAGTACTTC CASSNRDRGDEQYF
- - TRBJ2-3 TRBV6-2/TRBV6-3 TGTGCCAGCAGCCAAGGCAGGCAGTACCCAGATACGCAGTATTTT CASSQGRQYPDTQYF
- - TRBJ2-7 TRBV6-1 TGTGCCAGCAGTGAACAGGGTTCCTTCTACGAGCAGTACTTC CASSEQGSFYEQYF
TRBD1 - TRBJ1-1 TRBV6-6 TGTGCCAGCAATGGACAGGGTGCGGCCACTGAAGCTTTCTTT CASNGQGAATEAFF
- - TRBJ1-1 TRBV7-2 TGTGCCAGCAGCTTAGTATTCGGGGGTGGCCTGAACACTGAAGCTTTCTTT CASSLVFGGGLNTEAFF
TRBD1 few TRBJ1-2 TRBV9 TGTGCCAGCAGTGGTTACAGGACAGGGGACGGCTACACCTTC CASSGYRTGDGYTF
- few TRBJ1-6 TRBV28 TGTGCCAGCAGTCCAGCATGGGGGCGGGATTCACCCCTCCACTTT CASSPAWGRDSPLHF
- - TRBJ1-4 TRBV25-1 TGTGCCAGCATGTCACAGGGCTGGGAAAAACTGTTTTTT CASMSQGWEKLFF
- once TRBJ2-1 TRBV27 TGTGCCAGCGGCTACAATGAGCAGTTCTTC CASGYNEQFF
- - TRBJ1-5 TRBV5-1 TGCGCCAGCAGCTTGGGGCAGGGTCGCAATCAGCCCCAGCATTTT CASSLGQGRNQPQHF
- - TRBJ1-3 TRBV3-1/TRBV3-2 TGTGCCAGCAGCCAGAATAGGGAGACGACCATATATTTT CASSQNRETTIYF
- - TRBJ1-4 TRBV7-9 TGTGCCAGCAGCTTGGGCGCTAAGGAAAAACTGTTTTTT CASSLGAKEKLFF
- - TRBJ2-1 TRBV5-5 TGTGCCAGCAGCTTGGCCTGGCCGCCAGGGGAGCAGTTCTTC CASSLAWPPGEQFF
- - TRBJ2-7 TRBV19 TGTGCCAGTAGTATAGCCCCCCTGGTCGAGCAGTACTTC CASSIAPLVEQYF
- - TRBJ2-7 TRBV2 TGTGCCAGCAGTGATATGGGACGCAACTACGAGCAGTACTTC CASSDMGRNYEQYF
TRBD1 - TRBJ2-4 TRBV28 TGTGCCAGCAGTTCTTCCCCCCTTGACAGGGACATTCAGTACTTC CASSSSPLDRDIQYF
TRBD1 - TRBJ2-1 TRBV6-4 TGTGCCAGCAGTGACTGGGCAGGGGGCCGTAATGAGCAGTTCTTC CASSDWAGGRNEQFF